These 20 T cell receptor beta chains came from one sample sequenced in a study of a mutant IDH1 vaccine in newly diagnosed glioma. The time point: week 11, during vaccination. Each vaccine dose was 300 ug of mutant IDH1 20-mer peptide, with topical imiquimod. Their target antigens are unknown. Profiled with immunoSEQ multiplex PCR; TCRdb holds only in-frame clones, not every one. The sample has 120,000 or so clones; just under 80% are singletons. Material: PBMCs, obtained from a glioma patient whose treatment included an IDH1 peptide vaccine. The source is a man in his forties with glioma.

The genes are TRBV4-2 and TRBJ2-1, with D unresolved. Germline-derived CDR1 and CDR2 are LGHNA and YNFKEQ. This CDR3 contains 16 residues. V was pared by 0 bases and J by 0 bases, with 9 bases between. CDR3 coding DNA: TGTGCCAGCAGCCAAGAGCAGGATACCTCCTACAATGAGCAGTTCTTC. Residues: CASSQEQDTSYNEQFF.

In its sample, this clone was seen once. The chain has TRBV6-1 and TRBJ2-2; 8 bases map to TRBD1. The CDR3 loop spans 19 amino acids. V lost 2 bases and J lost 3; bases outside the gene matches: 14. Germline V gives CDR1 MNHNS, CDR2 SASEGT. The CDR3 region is CASSESLRARGLYTGELFF. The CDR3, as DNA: TGTGCCAGCAGTGAATCCCTCAGAGCCAGGGGGCTTTACACCGGGGAGCTGTTTTTT.

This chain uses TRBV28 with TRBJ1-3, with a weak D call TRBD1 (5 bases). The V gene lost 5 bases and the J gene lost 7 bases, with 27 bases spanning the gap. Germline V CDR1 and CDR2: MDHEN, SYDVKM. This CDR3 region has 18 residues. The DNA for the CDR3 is TGTGCCAGCAGTCCAAACGGCTGGGGGGGAGCGAGTATCAACACCATATATTTT. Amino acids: CASSPNGWGGASINTIYF.

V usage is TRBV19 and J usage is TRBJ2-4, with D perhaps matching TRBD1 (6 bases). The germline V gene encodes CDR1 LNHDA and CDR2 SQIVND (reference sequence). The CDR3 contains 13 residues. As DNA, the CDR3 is TGTGCTACCTCAGGGGCGGCCAAAAACATTCAGTACTTC. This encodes CATSGAAKNIQYF.

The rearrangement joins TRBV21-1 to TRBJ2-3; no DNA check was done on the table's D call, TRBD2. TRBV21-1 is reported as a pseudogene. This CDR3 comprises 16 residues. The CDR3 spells CASSAILATVADTQYF. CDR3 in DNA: TGTGCCAGCAGCGCTATACTAGCGACGGTGGCAGATACGCAGTATTTT.

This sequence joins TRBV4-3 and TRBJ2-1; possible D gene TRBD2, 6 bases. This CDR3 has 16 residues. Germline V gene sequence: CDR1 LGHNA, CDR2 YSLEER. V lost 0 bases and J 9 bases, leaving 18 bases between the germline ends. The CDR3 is CASSQDGNGGGVEQFF. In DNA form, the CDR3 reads TGCGCCAGCAGCCAAGATGGGAACGGGGGAGGAGTTGAGCAGTTCTTC.

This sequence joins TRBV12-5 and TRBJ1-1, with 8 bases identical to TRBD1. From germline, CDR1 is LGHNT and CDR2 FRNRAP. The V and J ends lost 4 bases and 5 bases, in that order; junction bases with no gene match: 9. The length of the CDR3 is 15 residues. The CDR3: CASGYDRGWLTEAFF. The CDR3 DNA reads TGTGCTAGTGGTTACGACAGGGGCTGGTTAACTGAAGCTTTCTTT.

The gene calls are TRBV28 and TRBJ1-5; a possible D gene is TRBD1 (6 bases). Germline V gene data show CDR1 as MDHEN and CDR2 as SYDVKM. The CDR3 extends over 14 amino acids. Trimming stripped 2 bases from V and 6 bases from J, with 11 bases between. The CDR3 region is CASSLGRGLQPQHF. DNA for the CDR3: TGTGCCAGCAGTTTAGGCAGGGGACTTCAGCCCCAGCATTTT.

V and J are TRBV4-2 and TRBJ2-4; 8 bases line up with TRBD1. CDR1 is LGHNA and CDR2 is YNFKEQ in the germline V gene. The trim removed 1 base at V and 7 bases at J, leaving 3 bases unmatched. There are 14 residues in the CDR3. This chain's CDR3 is CASSQGTGSNIQYF. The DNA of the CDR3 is TGTGCCAGCAGCCAAGGGACAGGGTCGAACATTCAGTACTTC.

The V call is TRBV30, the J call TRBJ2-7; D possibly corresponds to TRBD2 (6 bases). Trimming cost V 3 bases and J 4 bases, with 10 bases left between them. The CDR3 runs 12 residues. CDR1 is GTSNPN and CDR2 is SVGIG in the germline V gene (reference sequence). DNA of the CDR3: TGTGCCTGGAGAGGGGCGGGATACGAGCAGTACTTC. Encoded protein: CAWRGAGYEQYF.

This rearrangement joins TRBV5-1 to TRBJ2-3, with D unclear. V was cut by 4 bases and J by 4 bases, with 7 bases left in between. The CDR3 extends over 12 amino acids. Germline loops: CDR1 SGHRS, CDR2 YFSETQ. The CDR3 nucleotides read TGCGCCAGCAGCAGAGCCTCAGATACGCAGTATTTT. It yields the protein CASSRASDTQYF.

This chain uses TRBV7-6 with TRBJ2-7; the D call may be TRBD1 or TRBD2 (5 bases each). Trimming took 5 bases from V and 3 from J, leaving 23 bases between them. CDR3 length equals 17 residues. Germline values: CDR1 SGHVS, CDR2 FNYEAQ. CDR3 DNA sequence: TGTGCCAGCAGCCCGGATGCCGGGACGGGAATTATCTACGAGCAGTACTTC. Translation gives CASSPDAGTGIIYEQYF. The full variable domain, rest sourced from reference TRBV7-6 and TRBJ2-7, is GAGVSQSPRYKVTKRGQDVALRCDPISGHVSLYWYRQALGQGPEFLTYFNYEAQQDKSGLPNDRFSAERPEGSISTLTIQRTEQRDSAMYRCASSPDAGTGIIYEQYFGPGTRLTVT.

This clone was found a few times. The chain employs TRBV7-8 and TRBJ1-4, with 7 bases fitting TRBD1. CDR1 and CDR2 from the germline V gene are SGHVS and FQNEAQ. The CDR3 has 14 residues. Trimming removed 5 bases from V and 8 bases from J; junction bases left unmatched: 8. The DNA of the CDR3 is TGTGCCAGCAGCACGACAGGGCGTAGGGAAAAACTGTTTTTT. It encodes CASSTTGRREKLFF.

DNA of the CDR3: TGTGCCAGCAGCCCCGGGAAATTCACCGGGGAGCTGTTTTTT. Its translation: CASSPGKFTGELFF. The J gene is TRBJ2-2, the V gene TRBV7-2, with D possibly being TRBD2 (5 bases). V was shortened by 5 bases and J by 4 bases, with 11 bases between the two germline ends. Germline assignment: CDR1 SGHTA and CDR2 FQGNSA. This CDR3 spans 14 amino acids. Filled out from reference TRBV7-2 and TRBJ2-2, the complete variable domain reads GAGVSQSPSNKVTEKGKDVELRCDPISGHTALYWYRQSLGQGLEFLIYFQGNSAPDKSGLPSDRFSAERTGGSVSTLTIQRTQQEDSAVYLCASSPGKFTGELFFGEGSRLTVL.

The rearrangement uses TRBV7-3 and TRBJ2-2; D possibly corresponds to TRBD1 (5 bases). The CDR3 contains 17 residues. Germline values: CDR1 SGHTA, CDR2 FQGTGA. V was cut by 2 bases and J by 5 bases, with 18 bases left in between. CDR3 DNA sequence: TGTGCCAGCAGCTTAGCCCGCAGGGCCCCCGAAACCGGGGAGCTGTTTTTT. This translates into CASSLARRAPETGELFF.

The CDR3 bases are TGTGCCAGCATGGACAGGTTCCTCGAGCAGTACTTC. Its translation: CASMDRFLEQYF. The chain combines TRBV6-1 with TRBJ2-7; 7 bases agree with TRBD1. This CDR3 comprises 12 residues. V lost 7 bases to trimming and J lost 6 bases; unmatched junction nucleotides: 6. Germline lookup yields CDR1 MNHNS and CDR2 SASEGT.

For the CDR3, the DNA is TGTGCCAGCAGCTCCCCAGCGGGGGGATCCACAGATACGCAGTATTTT. It translates to CASSSPAGGSTDTQYF. The gene calls are TRBV11-1 and TRBJ2-3, with 9 positions matching TRBD2. V trimming: 4 bases; J trimming: 2 bases; junction bases outside the gene matches: 7. There are 16 residues in the CDR3. Germline CDR1 is SGHAT and CDR2 is FQDESV (reference sequence).

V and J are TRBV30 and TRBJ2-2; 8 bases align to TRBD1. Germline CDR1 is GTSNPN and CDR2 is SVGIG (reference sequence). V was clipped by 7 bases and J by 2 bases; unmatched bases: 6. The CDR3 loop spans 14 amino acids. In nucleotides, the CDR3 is TGTGCCTTGACAGGGGTGTCTAACACCGGGGAGCTGTTTTTT. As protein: CALTGVSNTGELFF.

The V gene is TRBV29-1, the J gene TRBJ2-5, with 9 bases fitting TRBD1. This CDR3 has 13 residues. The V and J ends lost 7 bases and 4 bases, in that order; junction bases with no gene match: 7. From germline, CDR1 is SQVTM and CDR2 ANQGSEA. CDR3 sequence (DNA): TGCAGCGGGGGGACAGGGAATGGAGAGACCCAGTACTTC. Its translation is CSGGTGNGETQYF.

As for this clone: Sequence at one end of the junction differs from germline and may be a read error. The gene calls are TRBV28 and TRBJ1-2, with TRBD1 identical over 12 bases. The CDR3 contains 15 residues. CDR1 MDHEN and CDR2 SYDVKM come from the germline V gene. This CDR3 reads CATRRGTGGAYGYTF. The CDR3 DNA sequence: TGTGCCACCCGCCGGGGGACAGGGGGCGCCTATGGCTATACCTTC.